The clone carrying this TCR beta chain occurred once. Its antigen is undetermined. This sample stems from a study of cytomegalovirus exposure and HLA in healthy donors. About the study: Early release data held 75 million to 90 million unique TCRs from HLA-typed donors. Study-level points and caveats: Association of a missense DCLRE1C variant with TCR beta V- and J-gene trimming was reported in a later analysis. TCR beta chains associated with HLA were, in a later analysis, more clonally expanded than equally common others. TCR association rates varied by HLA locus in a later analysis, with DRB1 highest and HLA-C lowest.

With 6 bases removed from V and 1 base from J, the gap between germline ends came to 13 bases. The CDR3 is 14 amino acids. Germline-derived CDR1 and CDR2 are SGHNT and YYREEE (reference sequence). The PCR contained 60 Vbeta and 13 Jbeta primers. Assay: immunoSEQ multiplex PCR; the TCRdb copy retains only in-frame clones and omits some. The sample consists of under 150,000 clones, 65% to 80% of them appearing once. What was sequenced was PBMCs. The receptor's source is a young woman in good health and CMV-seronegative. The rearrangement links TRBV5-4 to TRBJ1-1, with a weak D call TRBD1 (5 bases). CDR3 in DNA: TGTGCCAGCAAAGAAGGGACTACGAACACTGAAGCTTTCTTT. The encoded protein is CASKEGTTNTEAFF.